This record covers a single T cell receptor beta chain. This entry is derived from a study of technical replicates of blood from several donors. The germline V gene encodes CDR1 SGHRS and CDR2 YFSETQ. After removal of 4 bases from V and 4 bases from J, the junction contained 3 bases not matched to a gene. The CDR3 has 15 residues. The assay was immunoSEQ multiplex PCR, and TCRdb's table has in-frame clones only and misses some. The sample carries fewer than 65,000 clones, 80% to 90% recorded once. This receptor was taken from a human donor in good health. Some clones in this sample may be carry-over from other donors' samples. This chain uses TRBV5-1 with TRBJ2-5; 14 nucleotides align to TRBD2. Sequencing used PBMCs. This CDR3 is CASSPTSGRGETQYF. In DNA, the CDR3 is TGCGCCAGCAGCCCGACTAGCGGGAGGGGAGAGACCCAGTACTTC.